The clone carrying this TCR beta chain was picked up a small number of times. Its antigen remains unknown. Quantitative barcoded 5'-RACE was used to prepare TCR beta libraries. Each CDR3 protein is one row after TCRdb ran MiXCR on the 5' RACE reads. The table shows 250,000 to 350,000 distinct CDR3 sequences, with approximately 20% occurring only once. This record comes from a study of CD8 T cells in ankylosing spondylitis. General observations from the study: The disease-linked clones had a CD8+ phenotype and low blood frequencies. What appeared characteristic of ankylosing spondylitis blood was a TCR beta motif of eight or nine highly homologous variants. Matched synovial fluid from ankylosing spondylitis patients was reported to be enriched for disease-linked clones.

V lost 3 bases and J lost 1; bases outside the gene matches: 6. Germline V gives CDR1 SGHRS, CDR2 YFSETQ. CDR3 size: 16 residues. What was sequenced was blood, either unsorted or a sorted T cell fraction (not recorded which). V gene TRBV5-1 combines with J gene TRBJ2-5, with 10 positions matching TRBD1. The source of this sequence is a male donor with ankylosing spondylitis or in good health (not recorded which). The CDR3 is CASSSGTGATQETQYF. The CDR3 coding sequence is TGCGCCAGCAGCTCAGGGACAGGGGCCACCCAAGAGACCCAGTACTTC.